Listed below are T cell receptor beta chains from one sample, sequenced in a study of CD8 T cells in Susac syndrome. A single record per CDR3 protein comes from TCRdb applying MiXCR to the immunoSEQ multiplex PCR reads. The table has roughly 300,000 distinct CDR3 sequences, about 88% seen once. The sequenced material came from CD8+ T cells from PBMCs. The receptors stem from a human donor with multiple sclerosis. CDR3s include the opening cysteine and the closing phenylalanine or tryptophan. The order of the fields is J gene, V gene, CDR3 protein.

j_call: TRBJ2-1
v_call: TRBV5-5
cdr3_aa: CASSLLPGDREGNEQFF

j_call: TRBJ1-1
v_call: TRBV6-1
cdr3_aa: CASSRGFGNTEAFF

j_call: TRBJ2-5
v_call: TRBV7-9
cdr3_aa: CASSSTSDQETQYF

j_call: TRBJ2-6
v_call: TRBV4-1
cdr3_aa: CASQDRSGANVLTF

j_call: TRBJ2-1
v_call: TRBV14
cdr3_aa: CASRQGAYNEQFF

j_call: TRBJ2-7
v_call: TRBV7-9
cdr3_aa: CASSGENAYEQYF

j_call: TRBJ2-5
v_call: TRBV7-3
cdr3_aa: CASSPSRGRTQYF

j_call: TRBJ2-1
v_call: TRBV6-2/TRBV6-3
cdr3_aa: CASSYSTRLAGDNEQFF

j_call: TRBJ1-6
v_call: TRBV5-6
cdr3_aa: CASSFRGGNSPLHF

j_call: TRBJ2-1
v_call: TRBV7-2
cdr3_aa: CASSLTTVNEQFF

j_call: TRBJ2-7
v_call: TRBV27
cdr3_aa: CASNTGTSGNKQYF

j_call: TRBJ1-1
v_call: TRBV6-1
cdr3_aa: CASSRTVNTEAFF

j_call: TRBJ2-2
v_call: TRBV5-1
cdr3_aa: CASLPGPRNTGELFF

j_call: TRBJ2-2
v_call: TRBV29-1
cdr3_aa: CSASSTGELFF

j_call: TRBJ1-4
v_call: TRBV12-3/TRBV12-4
cdr3_aa: CASSHQGSTNEKLFF

j_call: TRBJ1-1
v_call: TRBV4-1
cdr3_aa: CASSPVLGQPFTEAFF

j_call: TRBJ2-7
v_call: TRBV3-1
cdr3_aa: CASSQDLLQPYEQYF

j_call: TRBJ2-2
v_call: TRBV27
cdr3_aa: CARGTNTGELFF

j_call: TRBJ2-1
v_call: TRBV27
cdr3_aa: CASSRTELAEQFF

j_call: TRBJ1-1
v_call: TRBV9
cdr3_aa: CASSAKSGGEAFF

j_call: TRBJ2-7
v_call: TRBV5-6
cdr3_aa: CASSFGSSYEQYF

j_call: TRBJ1-2
v_call: TRBV19
cdr3_aa: CASSTGPTRHGYTF

j_call: TRBJ2-7
v_call: TRBV6-1
cdr3_aa: CASSASKRGRGSEQYF

j_call: TRBJ2-1
v_call: TRBV29-1
cdr3_aa: CSVLSGRAIYEQFF

j_call: TRBJ2-5
v_call: TRBV23-1
cdr3_aa: CASSEPTGTWRRVQYF

j_call: TRBJ2-3
v_call: TRBV7-9
cdr3_aa: CASSSRPGGDRQDTQYF

j_call: TRBJ2-3
v_call: TRBV12-3/TRBV12-4
cdr3_aa: CASSLFFGRMATDTQYF

j_call: TRBJ1-6
v_call: TRBV4-1
cdr3_aa: CASSQAGANSPLHF

j_call: TRBJ1-3
v_call: TRBV20-1
cdr3_aa: CSARVLERERNTIYF

j_call: TRBJ2-1
v_call: TRBV29-1
cdr3_aa: CSVGLAGGNEQFF

j_call: TRBJ2-7
v_call: TRBV12-2
cdr3_aa: CASRILFRGRLSYEQYF

j_call: TRBJ2-1
v_call: TRBV5-6
cdr3_aa: CASRPPGLAGSYEQFF

j_call: TRBJ2-7
v_call: TRBV27
cdr3_aa: CATVKSYEQYF

j_call: TRBJ2-7
v_call: TRBV19
cdr3_aa: CASRRTLEAAYEQYF

j_call: TRBJ1-1
v_call: TRBV13
cdr3_aa: CASSSRGWDTEAFF

j_call: TRBJ1-2
v_call: TRBV12-3/TRBV12-4
cdr3_aa: CASSSRTGTGYTF

j_call: TRBJ2-7
v_call: TRBV5-1
cdr3_aa: CASSPTPGLAGYEQYF

j_call: TRBJ1-5
v_call: TRBV7-2
cdr3_aa: CASSPSDRPQHF

j_call: TRBJ1-1
v_call: TRBV3-1
cdr3_aa: CASSQGAGSVYTEAFF

j_call: TRBJ1-2
v_call: TRBV29-1
cdr3_aa: CSDLHLNRDRGHSYTF

j_call: TRBJ1-4
v_call: TRBV16
cdr3_aa: CASSQSGATNEKLFF

j_call: TRBJ2-3
v_call: TRBV5-1
cdr3_aa: CASTTSIPETSGYTDTQYF

j_call: TRBJ2-4
v_call: TRBV7-9
cdr3_aa: CASSPFELGQGIQYF

j_call: TRBJ2-2
v_call: TRBV5-1
cdr3_aa: CASREPGVVTGELFF

j_call: TRBJ2-1
v_call: TRBV7-9
cdr3_aa: CASSSPGLAGGPTYNEQFF

j_call: TRBJ2-1
v_call: TRBV28
cdr3_aa: CASSLVAEYNEQFF

j_call: TRBJ1-1
v_call: TRBV28
cdr3_aa: CASAGGYTEAFF

j_call: TRBJ2-7
v_call: TRBV20-1
cdr3_aa: CSARSRLGGHEQYF

j_call: TRBJ2-7
v_call: TRBV29-1
cdr3_aa: CSVEDSSSSYEQYF

j_call: TRBJ1-2
v_call: TRBV29-1
cdr3_aa: CSVPGNYGYTF

j_call: TRBJ1-5
v_call: TRBV29-1
cdr3_aa: CSVGTGANQPQHF

j_call: TRBJ2-1
v_call: TRBV6-1
cdr3_aa: CASSWGSGPGSVF

j_call: TRBJ2-2
v_call: TRBV5-1
cdr3_aa: CASSLVPGQGGTGELFF

j_call: TRBJ1-5
v_call: TRBV27
cdr3_aa: CASSFGQGSAGQPQHF

j_call: TRBJ2-1
v_call: TRBV19
cdr3_aa: CASNSRTAYNEQFF

j_call: TRBJ2-2
v_call: TRBV30
cdr3_aa: CAWRGLGTLNTGELFF

j_call: TRBJ2-3
v_call: TRBV6-6
cdr3_aa: CASSYSGGEGTQYF

j_call: TRBJ1-4
v_call: TRBV6-1
cdr3_aa: CASILPGSIEKLFF

j_call: TRBJ2-7
v_call: TRBV30
cdr3_aa: CACRLAASYEQYF

j_call: TRBJ2-3
v_call: TRBV7-8
cdr3_aa: CASSLATDTQYF